These 5 T cell receptor beta chains were all obtained from the same sample, sequenced in a study of Graves' ophthalmopathy and Graves' hyperthyroidism. RNA transcripts yielded amplified TCR beta CDR3 regions. The first round was an RT-PCR with HTBI primers, and the second round was a multiplex PCR. Each CDR3 protein gets one entry after TCRdb re-called the multiplex PCR reads with MiXCR. The sample holds some 240,000 distinct CDR3 sequences, around 42% seen once. Sequenced sample: peripheral blood. The receptors were sampled from an adult man with Graves' ophthalmopathy.

This clonotype has ten or more counts. This chain uses TRBV10-3 with TRBJ1-2; the D gene is possibly TRBD1 (5 bases). The CDR3 has 15 residues. V was trimmed by 6 bases and J by 0 bases, leaving 14 bases between them. Germline CDR1 reads ENHRY; CDR2 reads SYGVKD. The CDR3 coding sequence is TGTGCCATCAGCTTTGACAGAAACACTAACTATGGCTACACCTTC. This translates into CAISFDRNTNYGYTF.

The V call is TRBV5-1, the J call TRBJ1-1; a possible D gene is TRBD1 (5 bases). With 0 bases removed from V and 7 bases from J, the gap between germline ends came to 16 bases. The CDR3 runs 15 residues. Looked up from germline, CDR1 is SGHRS and CDR2 is YFSETQ. The CDR3 sequence is CASSLGDRVPFEAFF. Written as DNA, the CDR3 is TGCGCCAGCAGCTTGGGTGACAGAGTGCCTTTTGAAGCTTTCTTT.

The table lists this clonotype with many counts. V gene TRBV20-1 combines with J gene TRBJ1-2; D gene uncertain. Germline CDR1 DFQATT, CDR2 SNEGSKA (reference sequence). The CDR3 runs 13 residues. The V end lost 8 bases, the J end lost 7 bases, and 20 bases lay between the germline ends. The CDR3 nucleotides are TGCAGTCTCACCCGGGCCTCCTGGCCTGGCTACACCTTC. This encodes CSLTRASWPGYTF.

V usage is TRBV5-1 and J usage is TRBJ1-2, with D maybe TRBD1 (5 bases). The length of the CDR3 is 14 residues. The V end was cut by 5 bases, the J end by 8 bases, with 19 bases between. The germline gives CDR1 SGHRS, CDR2 YFSETQ. CDR3 region: CASRLMPGTTGYTF. Written as DNA, the CDR3 is TGCGCCAGCAGGCTTATGCCAGGGACTACGGGCTACACCTTC.

Details on this clonotype: A junction end diverges from the germline sequence, so it may reflect a read error. The V gene is TRBV10-2, the J gene TRBJ1-1; 8 nucleotides line up with TRBD1. This CDR3 has 15 amino acids. The germline V gene has CDR1 WSHSY and CDR2 SAAADI. CDR3 nucleotide sequence: TGTGCCAGCAGTGAGGCAGGGGGCTCTAGCACTGAAGCTTTCTTT. Translated: CASSEAGGSSTEAFF.